These 18 T cell receptor beta chains were all obtained from the same sample, sequenced in a study of cytomegalovirus exposure and HLA in healthy donors. TCRdb keeps only in-frame clones here, not all; method: immunoSEQ multiplex PCR. The sample contains 200,000 to 250,000 clones, approximately 88% of which appear only once. The sequenced sample consisted of PBMCs. The origin of the receptors is a woman between 25 and 40 years old in good health and CMV-seropositive.

This chain links TRBV6-1 with TRBJ1-4, with 8 bases matching TRBD1. CDR3 length: 16 amino acids. Trimming removed 2 bases from V and 4 bases from J; junction bases left unmatched: 6. In germline, CDR1 is MNHNS, CDR2 SASEGT. DNA for the CDR3: TGTGCCAGCAGTGAATGGCAGGGGGCGTTTAATGAAAAACTGTTTTTT. Encoded protein: CASSEWQGAFNEKLFF.

In DNA, the CDR3 is TGTGCCAGCAGCTTTAGGGCAGAGGAGAGGAACACTGAAGCTTTCTTT. It specifies CASSFRAEERNTEAFF. This rearrangement joins TRBV27 to TRBJ1-1; D ambiguous. Trimming removed 6 bases from V and 1 base from J, with 18 bases in between. CDR1 MNHEY and CDR2 SMNVEV come from the germline V gene (reference sequence). The CDR3 is 16 amino acids.

The J gene is TRBJ2-3, the V gene TRBV27; D unresolved. The CDR3 consists of 14 residues. Germline CDR1 and CDR2: MNHEY and SMNVEV (reference sequence). The V end was cut by 3 bases, the J end by 4 bases, with 11 bases between. For the CDR3, the DNA is TGTGCCAGCAGTTTTCGTGGAGAGGCAGATACGCAGTATTTT. It translates to CASSFRGEADTQYF.

As DNA, the CDR3 is TGTGCCAGCAGTTGGGGCCAAGTGACCTATGGCTACACCTTC. Translated: CASSWGQVTYGYTF. This chain links TRBV28 with TRBJ1-2; tentatively, D is TRBD1 (5 bases). The CDR3 covers 14 residues. Germline V CDR1 and CDR2: MDHEN, SYDVKM. V lost 4 bases, J lost 4 bases, and 13 bases lay in between.

The gene calls are TRBV6-5 and TRBJ1-2; D may be TRBD1 (5 bases). The germline CDR1 and CDR2 sequences are MNHEY and SVGAGI. Trimming left V 4 bases short and J 4 bases short, with 10 bases between. The CDR3 totals 13 residues. CDR3 amino acids: CASSSSDSYGYTF. The CDR3 DNA is TGTGCCAGCAGTTCTAGCGACAGCTATGGCTACACCTTC.

V is TRBV11-2 and J is TRBJ1-3, with D maybe TRBD1 (5 bases). The germline V gene encodes CDR1 SGHAT and CDR2 FQNNGV. The CDR3 extends over 14 amino acids. V was clipped by 5 bases and J by 0 bases, with 8 bases between them. The CDR3 bases are TGTGCCAGCAGCCTCACAGGCTCTGGAAACACCATATATTTT. Its protein is CASSLTGSGNTIYF.

The V call is TRBV7-3, the J call TRBJ2-3; D gene uncertain. In germline, CDR1 is SGHTA, CDR2 FQGTGA. The V end lost 4 bases, the J end lost 2 bases, and 13 bases lay between the germline ends. The CDR3 spans 15 residues. In nucleotides, the CDR3 is TGTGCCAGCAGCTCCCGACCGGCTTACACAGATACGCAGTATTTT. Protein product: CASSSRPAYTDTQYF. Full variable domain (outside the CDR3, taken from reference TRBV7-3 and TRBJ2-3): GAGVSQTPSNKVTEKGKYVELRCDPISGHTALYWYRQSLGQGPEFLIYFQGTGAADDSGLPNDRFFAVRPEGSVSTLKIQRTERGDSAVYLCASSSRPAYTDTQYFGPGTRLTVL.

The V call is TRBV9, the J call TRBJ1-5; D unresolved. This CDR3 is built from 16 residues. CDR1 and CDR2 (germline): SGDLS, YYNGEE. The V and J ends lost 0 bases and 1 base respectively, with 11 bases between them. CDR3 loop: CASSVGGGISNQPQHF. The CDR3 DNA reads as TGTGCCAGCAGCGTAGGAGGAGGGATAAGCAATCAGCCCCAGCATTTT. Complete variable domain (other parts from reference TRBV9 and TRBJ1-5): DSGVTQTPKHLITATGQRVTLRCSPRSGDLSVYWYQQSLDQGLQFLIQYYNGEERAKGNILERFSAQQFPDLHSELNLSSLELGDSALYFCASSVGGGISNQPQHFGDGTRLSIL.

The chain is built from TRBV4-1 and TRBJ2-1; 8 bases align to TRBD2. Trimming cost V 6 bases and J 5 bases; bases outside gene matches: 9. Per the germline V gene, CDR1 is MGHRA and CDR2 is YSYEKL. CDR3 length: 15 amino acids. CDR3 nucleotides: TGCGCCAGCAGGTCAACCGGGACTAGAAACAATGAGCAGTTCTTC. It encodes CASRSTGTRNNEQFF.

This rearrangement joins TRBV29-1 to TRBJ2-2, with a possible D match to TRBD1 (5 bases). V was shortened by 4 bases and J by 3 bases, with 12 bases between the two germline ends. CDR3 length: 14 amino acids. The germline V gene encodes CDR1 SQVTM and CDR2 ANQGSEA. The CDR3: CSVVGQGDTGELFF. The CDR3 region has the DNA TGCAGCGTTGTAGGCCAGGGTGACACCGGGGAGCTGTTTTTT.

This chain connects TRBV9 to TRBJ1-2; D is uncertain. Per the germline V gene, CDR1 is SGDLS and CDR2 is YYNGEE. The CDR3 covers 13 residues. The V end lost 0 bases, the J end lost 7 bases, and 10 bases lay between the germline ends. DNA of the CDR3: TGTGCCAGCAGCGTAGAAACGGCGGGTGGCTACACCTTC. This gives the protein CASSVETAGGYTF.

The J gene is TRBJ1-3, the V gene TRBV27; no reliable D call. Trimming took 3 bases from V and 4 from J, leaving 10 bases between them. The CDR3 runs to 14 residues. The germline V gene has CDR1 MNHEY and CDR2 SMNVEV (reference sequence). CDR3 region: CASSFSAGGNTIYF. CDR3 sequence (DNA): TGTGCCAGCAGTTTCTCTGCAGGAGGAAACACCATATATTTT.

The table lists this clone with a few counts. The chain carries TRBV7-9 and TRBJ1-2; 7 bases align to TRBD1. After removal of 5 bases from V and 2 bases from J, the junction contained 5 bases not matched to a gene. Germline-derived CDR1 and CDR2 are SEHNR and FQNEAQ (reference sequence). The CDR3 is 14 residues long. The CDR3 DNA follows: TGTGCCAGCAGCCCCTGGGACAGCAACTATGGCTACACCTTC. It is translated as CASSPWDSNYGYTF.

The V gene is TRBV27, the J gene TRBJ2-1; 10 positions match TRBD2. V was pared by 3 bases and J by 3 bases, with 5 bases of the junction left unmatched. CDR1 and CDR2 from the germline V gene are MNHEY and SMNVEV (reference sequence). This CDR3 region has 16 residues. CDR3 protein: CASSFTGTSDYNEQFF. CDR3 DNA: TGTGCCAGCAGTTTCACCGGGACTAGCGACTACAATGAGCAGTTCTTC.

Points on this clone: One junction end does not reproduce the germline sequence, and a read error may be involved. V usage is TRBV7-7 and J usage is TRBJ1-4; D unclear. This CDR3 is 13 amino acids long. From germline, CDR1 is SSHAT and CDR2 FNYEAQ (reference sequence). DNA of the CDR3: TGTGCTAGCAGCTTAAGGCGGGGAGAAAAACTGTTTTTT. Its translation: CASSLRRGEKLFF.

This chain joins TRBV27 and TRBJ2-1; 8 bases align to TRBD1. The ends lost 5 bases at V and 7 bases at J; junction bases unmatched: 10. CDR1 is MNHEY, CDR2 SMNVEV, per germline (reference sequence). The CDR3 spans 15 residues. CDR3 region: CASSPPGQANNEQFF. The DNA of the CDR3 is TGTGCCAGCAGTCCCCCGGGACAGGCGAATAATGAGCAGTTCTTC.

The genes are TRBV11-3 and TRBJ2-1, with TRBD2 matching 13 bases. The CDR3 contains 15 residues. The junction had 7 bases not matched to a gene; V was cut back by 5 bases and J by 9 bases. Germline V lookup: CDR1 SGHNT, CDR2 YENEEA. Here the CDR3 reads CASSLGLAGSSEQFF. CDR3 nucleotides: TGTGCCAGCAGCCTGGGACTAGCGGGAAGCTCTGAGCAGTTCTTC. Full variable domain (outside the CDR3, taken from reference TRBV11-3 and TRBJ2-1): EAGVVQSPRYKIIEKKQPVAFWCNPISGHNTLYWYLQNLGQGPELLIRYENEEAVDDSQLPKDRFSAERLKGVDSTLKIQPAELGDSAVYLCASSLGLAGSSEQFFGPGTRLTVL.

The chain has TRBV28 and TRBJ2-5, with D perhaps matching TRBD1 or TRBD2 (5 bases each). Per germline, CDR1 MDHEN and CDR2 SYDVKM. V lost 6 bases, J lost 3 bases, and 17 bases lay in between. CDR3 length equals 15 residues. CDR3 amino acids: CASSPGQAGKETQYF. CDR3 nucleotide sequence: TGTGCCAGCAGCCCAGGGCAGGCGGGCAAAGAGACCCAGTACTTC. Full variable domain (missing parts from reference TRBV28 and TRBJ2-5): DVKVTQSSRYLVKRTGEKVFLECVQDMDHENMFWYRQDPGLGLRLIYFSYDVKMKEKGDIPEGYSVSREKKERFSLILESASTNQTSMYLCASSPGQAGKETQYFGPGTRLLVL.